Described below is a single T cell receptor (beta chain) sequence and its context. The target of this receptor is not known. No qualities accompany the bases; no much larger clone lies one base away. TCRbeta CDR3 regions were amplified from genomic DNA using the immunoSEQ Assay, a bias-controlled multiplex PCR. The paper's data handling went like this. Within the assay, amplification of reference gene primers was used to estimate how many nucleated cells each sample contained. To quantify the absolute abundance of each unique TCRbeta CDR3 rearrangement, sequence reads were collapsed and filtered. Productive Simpson clonality was computed per sample as the square root of Simpson's diversity index over productive rearrangements. TCRdb retrieved this table from immuneACCESS and kept in-frame rearrangements only. Not all clones are present; in checked studies, unresolved V genes account for under half, and no reason is known for the remainder. For V, J and clone size, that table is used; D and trimming come from the DNA. Present in this sample are approximately 130,000 clones, around four fifths of which were seen just once. About 12% of the sample lies in the top ten.

The collaborating institutions used their own protocols to collect whole blood in K2EDTA tubes. For TCRbeta analysis, collaborators shipped samples in one of three forms: frozen whole blood, isolated PBMCs, or DNA extracted from either of those sample types. Per the germline V gene, SGHRS is the CDR1 and YFSETQ is the CDR2. V is cut by 1 base and J by 7 bases, and the space between the germline ends is 11 bases. There are 14 amino acids in the CDR3, from cysteine to phenylalanine inclusive. The CDR3 DNA has 42 bases and is translated from base 1. This specimen belongs to a study of blood T cell repertoires in COVID-19 (dated by TCRdb to the early 2020s). Some background on the complete study: The collaborator samples originated in the United States, Italy and Spain and spanned the acute and convalescent phases of COVID-19. The material from the prospective study consisted of cDNA or gDNA derived from T cells, B-cell-depleted T cells, or PBMCs. Subjects who had been exposed to COVID-19, were actively infected with it, or had recovered from it provided the deeply sampled blood TCRbeta repertoires that made up the dataset. The repertoires were made available in a free public database intended to serve as a resource for research on the immune response to SARS-CoV-2. Samples were obtained from the ongoing ImmuneRACE study (first 160 participants) and from some 1,300 subjects provided by 6 global collaborators. Nearly every sample came with metadata listing a de-identified subject ID, COVID-19 status, age in years and sex. Where available, HLA class I and class II types were taken from metadata supplied by the sample provider and were not determined by assay-based typing. Overall study results and their limits: Clinical and demographic metadata were provided uncurated, with the amount varying by source and participant.

This TCR derives from a human donor in a cohort sampled during active COVID-19. The chain is assembled from TRBV5-1 and TRBJ2-2; the D segment cannot be called with confidence. The source material was peripheral blood. CDR3 sequence: CASSLMVADGELFF. The sequenced DNA is TGCGCCAGCAGCTTGATGGTAGCCGACGGGGAGCTGTTTTTT.